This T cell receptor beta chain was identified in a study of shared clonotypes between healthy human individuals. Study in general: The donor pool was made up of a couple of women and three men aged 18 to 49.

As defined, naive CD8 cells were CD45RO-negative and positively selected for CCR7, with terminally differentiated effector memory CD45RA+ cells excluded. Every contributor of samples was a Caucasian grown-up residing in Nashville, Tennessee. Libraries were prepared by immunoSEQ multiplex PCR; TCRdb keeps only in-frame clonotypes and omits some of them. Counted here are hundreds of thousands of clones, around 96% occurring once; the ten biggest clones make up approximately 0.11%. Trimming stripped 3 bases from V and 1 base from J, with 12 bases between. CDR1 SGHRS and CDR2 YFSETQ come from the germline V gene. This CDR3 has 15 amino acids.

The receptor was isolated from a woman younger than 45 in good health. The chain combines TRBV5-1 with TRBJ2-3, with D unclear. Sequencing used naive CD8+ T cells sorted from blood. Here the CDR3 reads CASSSPVRGTDTQYF. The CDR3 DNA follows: TGCGCCAGCAGCTCGCCTGTTCGAGGCACAGATACGCAGTATTTT.